Each of the 21 T cell receptor beta chains below was sequenced from the same sample in a study of shared clonotypes between healthy human individuals. Produced via immunoSEQ multiplex PCR; TCRdb's table is partial and in-frame only. The sample lists about 1.9 million clones; about 94% were seen once. In the naive CD8 group, cells lacked CD45RO and were positively selected for CCR7, so terminally differentiated effector memory CD45RA+ cells were left out. Sequenced input: naive CD8+ T cells from PBMCs. Every receptor here comes from a man younger than 35 in good health. Some clones in this sample may be carry-over from other donors' samples.

V gene TRBV7-2 combines with J gene TRBJ2-2; D is unresolved. The CDR3 loop spans 12 amino acids. The ends were cut back, 5 bases at V and 6 bases at J, with 7 bases in the middle. Germline V gene sequence: CDR1 SGHTA, CDR2 FQGNSA. The CDR3 coding sequence is TGTGCCAGCAGCCCGGACCCCGGGGAGCTGTTTTTT. Translating gives CASSPDPGELFF.

The V and J genes are TRBV25-1 and TRBJ1-6, with D maybe TRBD1 (6 bases). CDR1 and CDR2 (germline): MGHDK, SYGVNS. The CDR3 spans 15 residues. The V and J ends lost 4 bases and 10 bases respectively, with 17 bases between them. The CDR3 protein is CASSGRRDIGSPLHF. The CDR3 DNA sequence: TGTGCCAGCAGTGGACGACGGGACATTGGATCACCCCTCCACTTT.

This chain joins TRBV4-3 and TRBJ1-1; a weak D match, TRBD1 (6 bases). The CDR3 length is 15 residues. Germline loops: CDR1 LGHNA, CDR2 YSLEER. Trimming removed 1 base at V and 4 bases at J, with 13 bases between. The CDR3 DNA is TGCGCCAGCAGCCAAGGTTCTGGGGGGCGCACTGAAGCTTTCTTT. Translation gives CASSQGSGGRTEAFF.

This rearrangement joins TRBV7-6 to TRBJ2-1; 7 bases agree with TRBD1. Germline V CDR1 and CDR2: SGHVS, FNYEAQ. The CDR3 has 12 residues. V shed 4 bases and J 11 bases; nucleotides not matched to a gene: 5. In DNA form, the CDR3 reads TGTGCCAGCAGCTCGGGACAGATTAAGCAGTTCTTC. Translating it yields CASSSGQIKQFF.

The chain recombines TRBV30 with TRBJ2-3; no reliable D call. The CDR3 loop spans 15 amino acids. Germline CDR1 reads GTSNPN; CDR2 reads SVGIG (reference sequence). Trimming removed 1 base at V and 2 bases at J, with 13 bases between. In DNA form, the CDR3 reads TGTGCCTGGAGTGCCGCCCTGTGGGTCACAGATACGCAGTATTTT. It codes for CAWSAALWVTDTQYF.

The gene calls are TRBV19 and TRBJ2-1; D is possibly TRBD1 (7 bases). This CDR3 is built from 15 residues. Trimming took 5 bases from V and 3 from J, leaving 14 bases between them. Germline V lookup: CDR1 LNHDA, CDR2 SQIVND (reference sequence). CDR3 amino acids: CASSAAGGFYNEQFF. The CDR3 region has the DNA TGTGCCAGTAGTGCAGCAGGGGGGTTCTACAATGAGCAGTTCTTC. The whole variable domain, remainder taken from reference TRBV19 and TRBJ2-1, is DGGITQSPKYLFRKEGQNVTLSCEQNLNHDAMYWYRQDPGQGLRLIYYSQIVNDFQKGDIAEGYSVSREKKESFPLTVTSAQKNPTAFYLCASSAAGGFYNEQFFGPGTRLTVL.

This clone was picked up one time. The rearrangement joins TRBV2 to TRBJ2-7, with 8 bases identical to TRBD2. The CDR3 extends over 14 amino acids. Looked up from germline, CDR1 is SNHLY and CDR2 is FYNNEI. After removal of 7 bases from V and 2 bases from J, the junction contained 7 bases not matched to a gene. This CDR3 reads CASNAGGRTYEQYF. The CDR3 nucleotides are TGTGCCAGCAACGCCGGCGGGAGGACCTACGAGCAGTACTTC. Together with reference TRBV2 and TRBJ2-7, the CDR3 gives the full variable domain: EPEVTQTPSHQVTQMGQEVILRCVPISNHLYFYWYRQILGQKVEFLVSFYNNEISEKSEIFDDQFSVERPDGSNFTLKIRSTKLEDSAMYFCASNAGGRTYEQYFGPGTRLTVT.

V and J are TRBV19 and TRBJ2-2; the D gene is possibly TRBD1 (6 bases). The CDR3 has 16 residues. Germline values: CDR1 LNHDA, CDR2 SQIVND (reference sequence). With 5 bases removed from V and 3 bases from J, the gap between germline ends came to 16 bases. In DNA form, the CDR3 reads TGTGCCAGTAGTCAAAGTAGGGACACATACACCGGGGAGCTGTTTTTT. It yields the protein CASSQSRDTYTGELFF.

The V gene is TRBV29-1, the J gene TRBJ2-1; D remains unclear. Germline assignment: CDR1 SQVTM and CDR2 ANQGSEA. V shed 5 bases and J shed 0 bases, with 11 bases lying between them. This CDR3 contains 14 residues. This chain's CDR3 is CSVLTSYSYNEQFF. Here the CDR3 DNA reads TGCAGCGTTCTAACTTCCTACTCCTACAATGAGCAGTTCTTC.

There are a few counts of this clone. The chain recombines TRBV11-2 with TRBJ2-1, with 10 bases matching TRBD2. CDR1 SGHAT and CDR2 FQNNGV come from the germline V gene. V dropped 4 bases and J dropped 6; count of bases not matched to a gene: 12. This CDR3 has 17 amino acids. This chain's CDR3 is CASSSYNSGRVPNEQFF. In nucleotides, the CDR3 is TGTGCCAGCAGCTCCTATAACAGCGGGAGGGTCCCCAATGAGCAGTTCTTC.

The genes are TRBV7-9 and TRBJ2-2; no definite D call. The germline gives CDR1 SEHNR, CDR2 FQNEAQ (reference sequence). Trimming took off 6 bases at V and 1 base at J, with 18 bases between the two ends. The CDR3 runs 17 residues. The CDR3 region is CASRRPTVEMNTGELFF. CDR3 sequence (DNA): TGTGCCAGCAGGCGTCCGACGGTCGAAATGAACACCGGGGAGCTGTTTTTT. Full variable domain (rest looked up from reference TRBV7-9 and TRBJ2-2): DTGVSQNPRHKITKRGQNVTFRCDPISEHNRLYWYRQTLGQGPEFLTYFQNEAQLEKSRLLSDRFSAERPKGSFSTLEIQRTEQGDSAMYLCASRRPTVEMNTGELFFGEGSRLTVL.

The chain joins TRBV28 to TRBJ2-3, with 11 bases that match TRBD2. The CDR3 has 16 amino acids. With 5 bases clipped from V and 2 bases from J, the junction kept 6 bases outside the gene matches. Germline V gene lookup returns CDR1 MDHEN and CDR2 SYDVKM. The CDR3 region is CASSPQLAGVTDTQYF. CDR3 coding DNA: TGTGCCAGCAGTCCCCAACTAGCGGGAGTCACAGATACGCAGTATTTT.

The chain links TRBV4-2 to TRBJ2-1, with D perhaps given as TRBD1 or TRBD2 (5 bases each). V gave up 5 bases and J gave up 6 bases, with 23 bases separating them. The CDR3 is made up of 17 amino acids. CDR1 LGHNA and CDR2 YNFKEQ come from the germline V gene. The CDR3, as DNA: TGTGCCAGCAGCTATTCTGTTGGGACCCCCGCAGGCAATGAGCAGTTCTTC. Amino acid sequence: CASSYSVGTPAGNEQFF.

The chain combines TRBV9 with TRBJ1-2; weak D call: TRBD1 (5 bases). V lost 3 bases to trimming and J lost 0 bases, with 18 bases between them. This CDR3 has 17 amino acids. Germline loops: CDR1 SGDLS, CDR2 YYNGEE. The CDR3 DNA reads TGTGCCAGCAGCGCGCACCAAGGGACGGATCCTAACTATGGCTACACCTTC. Residues: CASSAHQGTDPNYGYTF.

The V call is TRBV25-1, the J call TRBJ2-1; TRBD2 agrees at 7 bases. The length of the CDR3 is 17 residues. The germline gives CDR1 MGHDK, CDR2 SYGVNS. J lost 2 bases, V lost 1 base, and 8 bases had no gene match. CDR3 sequence reads: CASSEWGSGGAYNEQFF. The DNA for the CDR3 is TGTGCCAGCAGTGAATGGGGATCGGGAGGAGCCTACAATGAGCAGTTCTTC.

The V gene is TRBV6-1, the J gene TRBJ2-5; possible D gene TRBD2, 6 bases. Germline lookup yields CDR1 MNHNS and CDR2 SASEGT. This CDR3 contains 15 residues. Trimming took 8 bases from V and 4 from J, leaving 20 bases between them. The DNA of the CDR3 is TGTGCCAGCCAGAGGGGACTCCTGGGGGGAGAGACCCAGTACTTC. Protein product: CASQRGLLGGETQYF.

The chain has TRBV29-1 and TRBJ1-2, with 7 bases matching TRBD1. From germline, CDR1 is SQVTM and CDR2 ANQGSEA. The V gene end was trimmed by 5 bases and the J gene end by 3 bases; junction bases not matched to a gene: 9. This CDR3 has 14 residues. CDR3: CSVPPTGYDYGYTF. The CDR3 nucleotides read TGCAGCGTTCCCCCGACAGGGTACGACTATGGCTACACCTTC.

The gene calls are TRBV28 and TRBJ2-7, with 8 positions matching TRBD1. The CDR3 is 14 residues long. The germline V gene encodes CDR1 MDHEN and CDR2 SYDVKM. The trim removed 5 bases at V and 5 bases at J, leaving 8 bases unmatched. CDR3: CASSPRTGKDEQYF. DNA for the CDR3: TGTGCCAGCAGTCCTCGGACAGGGAAGGACGAGCAGTACTTC.

This clone appeared once. This chain joins TRBV7-6 and TRBJ2-3; 14 bases match TRBD2. In germline, CDR1 is SGHVS, CDR2 FNYEAQ. The CDR3 extends over 18 amino acids. J gave up 5 bases and V 5 bases, and 12 bases lay outside the gene matches. The DNA for the CDR3 is TGTGCCAGCAGCACCGGGACTAGCGGGAGCCCTCGGGGAGATACGCAGTATTTT. Translation gives CASSTGTSGSPRGDTQYF.

The chain links TRBV4-3 to TRBJ1-1; 7 bases align to TRBD1. The CDR3 consists of 15 residues. Per the germline V gene, CDR1 is LGHNA and CDR2 is YSLEER. J gave up 5 bases and V 2 bases, and 8 bases lay outside the gene matches. The CDR3 nucleotides are TGCGCCAGCAGCCAATTTGGAGGGGGCCGGACTGAAGCTTTCTTT. This gives the protein CASSQFGGGRTEAFF.

Comments on this clone: At one end the junction does not follow the germline gene, possibly because of a read error. This chain joins TRBV4-3 and TRBJ2-7; the D gene is possibly TRBD2 (5 bases). The CDR3 covers 16 residues. Per the germline V gene, CDR1 is LGHNA and CDR2 is YSLEER. The chain's CDR3 is CASSQGSRGPPYERYF. For the CDR3, the DNA is TGCGCCAGCAGCCAAGGTAGTCGGGGTCCTCCCTACGAGCGGTACTTC.